This TCR beta chain comes out of a study of cytomegalovirus exposure and HLA in healthy donors. Remarks on this clone: Its antigen remains unidentified.

The study, taken as a whole, reports: The authors later found most CMV-associated TCR beta chains appeared HLA-restricted. Highly shared variants forming one cluster were likely a sequencing artifact.

Germline CDR1 and CDR2: SGHTA and FQGTGA. The CDR3 runs to 15 residues. Trimming cost V 7 bases and J 5 bases; bases outside gene matches: 12. Both 60 Vbeta primers and 13 Jbeta primers went into the PCR. The protocol was immunoSEQ multiplex PCR, while the TCRdb copy is restricted to in-frame clones and leaves out a portion. Among around 50,000 clones listed, roughly 80% were seen once. This clonotype was sampled from a man aged 30 to 39 in good health and CMV-seropositive. Material for sequencing was PBMCs. V gene TRBV7-3 combines with J gene TRBJ2-3; 7 nucleotides align to TRBD2. Here the CDR3 reads CASTLLGGVGDTQYF. The DNA of the CDR3 is TGTGCCAGCACCCTTCTGGGGGGGGTAGGAGATACGCAGTATTTT.